The rows below give T cell receptor beta chains drawn from one sample of a study of T cell changes during pregnancy in multiple sclerosis. TCRdb keeps only in-frame clones here, not all; method: immunoSEQ multiplex PCR. The top ten clones hold about 2.5% of a sample with about 55,000 clones, around 94% of them seen once. Sample: CD8+ T cells from peripheral blood mononuclear cells, taken after pregnancy. These TCRs come from a female donor with multiple sclerosis, enrolled in a pregnancy study. CDR3s include the opening cysteine and the closing phenylalanine or tryptophan. The order of the fields is V gene, J gene, clone size, D gene, CDR3 DNA, CDR3 protein. A D gene is named only where the DNA matches it firmly. Part of the rows lack a size; the others show once, few, many or a class for expanded clones.

v_gene: TRBV11-2; j_gene: TRBJ2-3; abundance: -; d_gene: TRBD2; CDR3nt: TGTGCCAGCAGCTTATATACGGGAGGGTTGGATACGCAGTATTTT; CDR3aa: CASSLYTGGLDTQYF
v_gene: TRBV7-2; j_gene: TRBJ2-1; abundance: once; d_gene: -; CDR3nt: TGTGCCAGCGGGCGGGGGACAGGAGACAATGAGCAGTTCTTC; CDR3aa: CASGRGTGDNEQFF
v_gene: TRBV5-1; j_gene: TRBJ2-1; abundance: -; d_gene: TRBD2; CDR3nt: TGCGCCAGCAGCTCGCGGACTAGCGGAAATGAGCAGTTCTTC; CDR3aa: CASSSRTSGNEQFF
v_gene: TRBV7-9; j_gene: TRBJ2-7; abundance: -; d_gene: -; CDR3nt: TGTGCCAGCAGCTTCGGGGGTAACTACGAGCAGTACTTC; CDR3aa: CASSFGGNYEQYF
v_gene: TRBV2; j_gene: TRBJ2-2; abundance: -; d_gene: TRBD2; CDR3nt: TGTGCCAGCAGTGGGGACCATAGCGGGAAACTTAACGCGGAGCTGTTTTTT; CDR3aa: CASSGDHSGKLNAELFF
v_gene: TRBV28; j_gene: TRBJ2-3; abundance: -; d_gene: TRBD2; CDR3nt: TGTGCCAGCTTCAACGGACTAGCGGGGACCCTCACAGATACGCAGTATTTT; CDR3aa: CASFNGLAGTLTDTQYF
v_gene: TRBV27; j_gene: TRBJ2-7; abundance: -; d_gene: -; CDR3nt: TGTGCCAGCAGTAACAGGAATGCCCCCTACGAGCAGTACTTC; CDR3aa: CASSNRNAPYEQYF
v_gene: TRBV7-3; j_gene: TRBJ2-1; abundance: -; d_gene: TRBD2; CDR3nt: TGTGCCAGCAGCTTAGGGTCTAGCGGGATTGTTGAGCAGTTCTTC; CDR3aa: CASSLGSSGIVEQFF
v_gene: TRBV10-2; j_gene: TRBJ1-1; abundance: -; d_gene: -; CDR3nt: TGCGCCAGCAGGTATTTGAACACTGAAGCTTTCTTT; CDR3aa: CASRYLNTEAFF
v_gene: TRBV29-1; j_gene: TRBJ1-2; abundance: once; d_gene: -; CDR3nt: TGCAGCGTTGACAGGGGCCCCTATGGCTACACCTTC; CDR3aa: CSVDRGPYGYTF
v_gene: TRBV29-1; j_gene: TRBJ1-2; abundance: -; d_gene: -; CDR3nt: TGCAGCGTTGACGACCAGGGGTCTAACTATGGCTACACCTTC; CDR3aa: CSVDDQGSNYGYTF
v_gene: TRBV4-1; j_gene: TRBJ2-7; abundance: once; d_gene: TRBD1; CDR3nt: TGCGCCAGCAGCCAAGATACCTTCCGGACAGGGAACACCTACGAGCAGTACTTC; CDR3aa: CASSQDTFRTGNTYEQYF
v_gene: TRBV27; j_gene: TRBJ1-1; abundance: -; d_gene: -; CDR3nt: TGTGCCAGCAGTGGGGGCCGCACTGAAGCTTTCTTT; CDR3aa: CASSGGRTEAFF
v_gene: TRBV30; j_gene: TRBJ1-5; abundance: -; d_gene: -; CDR3nt: TGTGCCTGGAGTTTCGCGGATTATAGCAATCAGCCCCAGCATTTT; CDR3aa: CAWSFADYSNQPQHF
v_gene: TRBV4-1; j_gene: TRBJ1-4; abundance: once; d_gene: -; CDR3nt: TGCGCCAGCAGCTCCACAACCAATGAAAAACTGTTTTTT; CDR3aa: CASSSTTNEKLFF
v_gene: TRBV14; j_gene: TRBJ2-3; abundance: -; d_gene: -; CDR3nt: TGTGCCAGCAGCCAAGAGGCCAGTAGCACAGATACGCAGTATTTT; CDR3aa: CASSQEASSTDTQYF
v_gene: TRBV27; j_gene: TRBJ1-2; abundance: once; d_gene: TRBD1; CDR3nt: TGTGCCAGCAGTTTCGGACAGGCGAGCTATGGCTACACCTTC; CDR3aa: CASSFGQASYGYTF
v_gene: TRBV5-6; j_gene: TRBJ2-7; abundance: -; d_gene: -; CDR3nt: TGTGCCAGCAGCTTGGCGACAGGCGGCGAGCAGTACTTC; CDR3aa: CASSLATGGEQYF
v_gene: TRBV29-1; j_gene: TRBJ2-1; abundance: -; d_gene: -; CDR3nt: TGCAGCGGGACCTCGAACAGGGGACTCTTCTACAATGAGCAGTTCTTC; CDR3aa: CSGTSNRGLFYNEQFF
v_gene: TRBV9; j_gene: TRBJ1-2; abundance: once; d_gene: TRBD1; CDR3nt: TGTGCCAGCAGCGGGCCATACTCAGGGGGTATATGGGGCTACACCTTC; CDR3aa: CASSGPYSGGIWGYTF
v_gene: TRBV7-9; j_gene: TRBJ2-2; abundance: -; d_gene: TRBD2; CDR3nt: TGTGCCAGCAGCGCCCCTTCGACTAGCGGGGGTGGCACCGGGGAGCTGTTTTTT; CDR3aa: CASSAPSTSGGGTGELFF
v_gene: TRBV27; j_gene: TRBJ2-7; abundance: -; d_gene: TRBD2; CDR3nt: TGTGCCAGCCGCGGGACTAGCGGGAGTATCTACGAGCAGTACTTC; CDR3aa: CASRGTSGSIYEQYF
v_gene: TRBV27; j_gene: TRBJ2-3; abundance: -; d_gene: TRBD2; CDR3nt: TGTGCCACGCGGGAGGGCGATACGCAGTATTTT; CDR3aa: CATREGDTQYF
v_gene: TRBV25-1; j_gene: TRBJ2-2; abundance: -; d_gene: TRBD1; CDR3nt: TGTGCCAGCAGTGCTTATATGGACAGGGCCGAGGCACCCGGGGAGCTGTTTTTT; CDR3aa: CASSAYMDRAEAPGELFF
v_gene: TRBV15; j_gene: TRBJ2-5; abundance: -; d_gene: TRBD1; CDR3nt: TGTGCCACCAGCAGGTCCCTTGGACAGGGAAAAGAGACCCAGTACTTC; CDR3aa: CATSRSLGQGKETQYF
v_gene: TRBV6-1; j_gene: TRBJ2-3; abundance: -; d_gene: TRBD2; CDR3nt: TGTGCCAGCAGGACTAGCGGGTATACGCAGTATTTT; CDR3aa: CASRTSGYTQYF
v_gene: TRBV5-4; j_gene: TRBJ2-1; abundance: -; d_gene: TRBD2; CDR3nt: TGTGCCAGCAGGTCCGGGACTAGCAACTTTGATGAGCAGTTCTTC; CDR3aa: CASRSGTSNFDEQFF
v_gene: TRBV4-1; j_gene: TRBJ1-1; abundance: -; d_gene: -; CDR3nt: TGCGCCAGCTCAACTTTCACTGAAGCTTTCTTT; CDR3aa: CASSTFTEAFF
v_gene: TRBV7-9; j_gene: TRBJ2-7; abundance: -; d_gene: TRBD1; CDR3nt: TGTGCCAGCAGCCCCGACAGGGTTCCCCACGAGCAGTACTTC; CDR3aa: CASSPDRVPHEQYF
v_gene: TRBV9; j_gene: TRBJ2-2; abundance: -; d_gene: -; CDR3nt: TGTGCCAGCAGCGTGAAGGGGACCGGGGAGCTGTTTTTT; CDR3aa: CASSVKGTGELFF
v_gene: TRBV28; j_gene: TRBJ1-1; abundance: few; d_gene: -; CDR3nt: TGTGCCAGCAGCCAAAGCTACTCCGCTGAAGCTTTCTTT; CDR3aa: CASSQSYSAEAFF
v_gene: TRBV11-2; j_gene: TRBJ2-7; abundance: -; d_gene: -; CDR3nt: TGTGCCAGCAGCCCCCAAGCTAGCGCTTACGAGCAGTACTTC; CDR3aa: CASSPQASAYEQYF
v_gene: TRBV28; j_gene: TRBJ2-4; abundance: -; d_gene: TRBD2; CDR3nt: TGTGCCAGCAGTTTAATCCCCCTCCGTGGGGGGGACAAAAACATTCAGTACTTC; CDR3aa: CASSLIPLRGGDKNIQYF
v_gene: TRBV29-1; j_gene: TRBJ2-7; abundance: -; d_gene: -; CDR3nt: TGCAGCGTTGAAACAGGGTCTAACGAGCAGTACTTC; CDR3aa: CSVETGSNEQYF
v_gene: TRBV2; j_gene: TRBJ2-7; abundance: -; d_gene: TRBD2; CDR3nt: TGTGCCAGCAGGGGGACTAGCGGGCCGTACTTC; CDR3aa: CASRGTSGPYF
v_gene: TRBV7-6; j_gene: TRBJ2-1; abundance: -; d_gene: TRBD1; CDR3nt: TGTGCCAGCAGCTTAAACGGACAGGGACCCTACAATGAGCAGTTCTTC; CDR3aa: CASSLNGQGPYNEQFF
v_gene: TRBV7-6; j_gene: TRBJ2-3; abundance: -; d_gene: TRBD2; CDR3nt: TGTGCCAGCAGCTCCCTCGGGACTAGCGGGAGCCTTGCAGATACGCAGTATTTT; CDR3aa: CASSSLGTSGSLADTQYF
v_gene: TRBV19; j_gene: TRBJ1-1; abundance: -; d_gene: TRBD1; CDR3nt: TGTGCCAGTAGTATCCCGGACAGGAAGAACACTGAAGCTTTCTTT; CDR3aa: CASSIPDRKNTEAFF
v_gene: TRBV13; j_gene: TRBJ2-2; abundance: -; d_gene: -; CDR3nt: TGTGCCAGCAGCTTACAGGACTCCGTTTCTAGCGTCACGAACACCGGGGAGCTGTTTTTT; CDR3aa: CASSLQDSVSSVTNTGELFF
v_gene: TRBV7-3; j_gene: TRBJ2-3; abundance: -; d_gene: TRBD2; CDR3nt: TGTGCCAGCAGCTTATGGGGACTAGCGGGAGATACGCAGTATTTT; CDR3aa: CASSLWGLAGDTQYF
v_gene: TRBV2; j_gene: TRBJ1-1; abundance: -; d_gene: -; CDR3nt: TGTGCCAGCCGAACTTACACTGAAGCTTTCTTT; CDR3aa: CASRTYTEAFF
v_gene: TRBV27; j_gene: TRBJ2-7; abundance: -; d_gene: -; CDR3nt: TGTGCCAGCAGTCCCACCGGCTACGAGCAGTACTTC; CDR3aa: CASSPTGYEQYF
v_gene: TRBV28; j_gene: TRBJ2-5; abundance: medium-sized; d_gene: TRBD2; CDR3nt: TGTGCCAGCAGTTTCCTGATACAGGGAGGATGGACTAGCGGGAGACCTCAAGAGACCCAGTACTTC; CDR3aa: CASSFLIQGGWTSGRPQETQYF
v_gene: TRBV28; j_gene: TRBJ2-7; abundance: -; d_gene: TRBD2; CDR3nt: TGTGCCAGCAGCCCCTCCGGGGGGAGCTCCTACGAGCAGTACTTC; CDR3aa: CASSPSGGSSYEQYF
v_gene: TRBV6-6; j_gene: TRBJ2-1; abundance: once; d_gene: -; CDR3nt: TGTGCCAGCAGTTTAACTAGCACTTCCTCCTACAATGAGCAGTTCTTC; CDR3aa: CASSLTSTSSYNEQFF
v_gene: TRBV4-1; j_gene: TRBJ2-1; abundance: once; d_gene: TRBD2; CDR3nt: TGCGCCAGCAGCTACACGGCCGGGGCTAGCGGGAGCTATGAGCAGTTCTTC; CDR3aa: CASSYTAGASGSYEQFF
v_gene: TRBV4-2; j_gene: TRBJ2-1; abundance: -; d_gene: -; CDR3nt: TGTGCCAGCAGCCAAGATAGGGGAAACAATGAGCAGTTCTTC; CDR3aa: CASSQDRGNNEQFF
v_gene: TRBV29-1; j_gene: TRBJ2-3; abundance: -; d_gene: -; CDR3nt: TGCAGCGTTTCAGGGACTCAAACCACAGATACGCAGTATTTT; CDR3aa: CSVSGTQTTDTQYF
v_gene: TRBV4-1; j_gene: TRBJ2-7; abundance: -; d_gene: TRBD1; CDR3nt: TGCGCCAGCAGCCAAGACCTGGGACAGGGGTACTACGAGCAGTACTTC; CDR3aa: CASSQDLGQGYYEQYF
v_gene: TRBV13; j_gene: TRBJ2-3; abundance: -; d_gene: -; CDR3nt: TGTGCCAGCAGCTCCCCGGATACGCAGTATTTT; CDR3aa: CASSSPDTQYF
v_gene: TRBV15; j_gene: TRBJ2-1; abundance: -; d_gene: TRBD1; CDR3nt: TGTGCCACCAGCGGAGAATTCCGGGACAGCCAAACCTACAATGAGCAGTTCTTC; CDR3aa: CATSGEFRDSQTYNEQFF
v_gene: TRBV4-2; j_gene: TRBJ2-1; abundance: once; d_gene: -; CDR3nt: TGTGCCAGCAGCCAAGCGTCCCTAGAGCAGTTCTTC; CDR3aa: CASSQASLEQFF
v_gene: TRBV29-1; j_gene: TRBJ2-1; abundance: -; d_gene: TRBD2; CDR3nt: TGCAGCGTTGACGGACTAGCGGAAGAGGGTGAGCAGTTCTTC; CDR3aa: CSVDGLAEEGEQFF
v_gene: TRBV10-1; j_gene: TRBJ2-2; abundance: -; d_gene: TRBD1; CDR3nt: TGCGCCAGCAGTGATAACAGGGGGACCAACACCGGGGAGCTGTTTTTT; CDR3aa: CASSDNRGTNTGELFF
v_gene: TRBV10-2; j_gene: TRBJ2-4; abundance: once; d_gene: -; CDR3nt: TGCGCCATCTCCCGGGACTCCTTGATTCAGTACTTC; CDR3aa: CAISRDSLIQYF